A single sample gave rise to the 26 T cell receptor beta chains below, sequenced in a study of glioma-infiltrating T cells. Amplification of TCR alpha and beta CDR3 regions from RNA used iRepertoire nested multiplex PCR. MiXCR, run by TCRdb on the multiplex PCR reads, gives a single entry per CDR3 protein. The sample has roughly 200,000 distinct CDR3 sequences, approximately 30% seen once. Sequenced material: glioma tissue, nonneoplastic brain tissue, or PBMCs (not recorded which). All receptors come from a human donor with low-grade glioma or glioblastoma, undergoing nonglioma brain surgery, or in good health (not recorded which).

This clonotype was seen ten or more times. J is TRBJ2-7 and V is TRBV27; TRBD2 matches at 14 bases. The germline CDR1 and CDR2 sequences are MNHEY and SMNVEV (reference sequence). CDR3 length equals 15 residues. The V segment lost 7 bases and the J segment 2 bases; nucleotides outside the gene matches: 4. CDR3 amino acids: CASTGLAGGPYEQYF. CDR3 DNA sequence: TGTGCCAGCACCGGACTAGCGGGGGGTCCCTACGAGCAGTACTTC.

V and J are TRBV4-1 and TRBJ2-5; D remains ambiguous. The germline gives CDR1 MGHRA, CDR2 YSYEKL. Trimming took 2 bases from V and 7 from J, leaving 17 bases between them. The CDR3 covers 15 residues. This CDR3 reads CASSQFHFSPGTQYF. The CDR3 nucleotides are TGCGCCAGCAGCCAATTTCACTTTAGCCCGGGGACCCAGTACTTC.

The table lists this clonotype with many counts. In DNA, the CDR3 is TGCAGTGCTCCGATTTGGCGGGGCGTCTACAATGAGCAGTTCTTC. This translates into CSAPIWRGVYNEQFF. The chain uses TRBV20-1 and TRBJ2-1; D is possibly TRBD2 (6 bases). The CDR3 contains 15 residues. Germline CDR1 reads DFQATT; CDR2 reads SNEGSKA (reference sequence). V lost 5 bases, J lost 3 bases, and 17 bases lay in between.

In its sample, this clonotype was seen many times. This chain connects TRBV5-1 to TRBJ2-7; TRBD1 agrees at 7 bases. The germline V gene has CDR1 SGHRS and CDR2 YFSETQ. This CDR3 has 14 residues. V dropped 5 bases and J dropped 7; count of bases not matched to a gene: 12. The CDR3 is CASRLLQGVGEQYF. CDR3 bases: TGCGCCAGCAGGCTACTCCAGGGGGTCGGGGAGCAGTACTTC.

This clonotype has ten or more counts. J is TRBJ1-5 and V is TRBV12-3 or TRBV12-4; D gene unclear. This CDR3 has 13 residues. Trimming took off 4 bases at V and 6 bases at J, with 10 bases between the two ends. CDR3 amino acids: CASSWATVQPQHF. DNA for the CDR3: TGTGCCAGCAGTTGGGCCACGGTTCAGCCCCAGCATTTT.

The gene calls are TRBV6-2 or TRBV6-3 and TRBJ2-1; 12 bases line up with TRBD2. The germline CDR1 and CDR2 sequences are MNHEY and SVGEGT. The CDR3 totals 17 residues. The J segment lost 4 bases and the V segment lost 3 bases, leaving 7 bases of the junction unmatched. CDR3 region: CASSYVETSGSYNEQFF. Written as DNA, the CDR3 is TGTGCCAGCAGTTATGTTGAGACTAGCGGGAGTTACAATGAGCAGTTCTTC.

This clonotype was detected a few times. The V call is TRBV4-3, the J call TRBJ2-1; D might be TRBD1 or TRBD2, each matching 5 bases. Trimming cost V 0 bases and J 4 bases, with 19 bases left between them. CDR1 is LGHNA and CDR2 is YSLEER in the germline V gene. The CDR3 length is 18 residues. CDR3 in amino acids: CASSQEDPRDQSYNEQFF. The CDR3 nucleotides are TGCGCCAGCAGCCAAGAAGATCCACGGGACCAATCTTACAATGAGCAGTTCTTC.

This clonotype was found many times. The chain joins TRBV6-2 or TRBV6-3 to TRBJ2-1; 8 positions match TRBD2. The CDR3 loop spans 16 amino acids. Per the germline V gene, CDR1 is MNHEY and CDR2 is SVGEGT. Trimming at V came to 7 bases and at J to 1 base, leaving 9 bases not matched to a gene. CDR3 sequence: CASIPGAGDSYNEQFF. DNA for the CDR3: TGTGCCAGCATCCCAGGAGCGGGAGATTCCTACAATGAGCAGTTCTTC.

This clonotype came up a few times. This chain's CDR3 is CASRMTPYEQYF. The CDR3 nucleotides read TGTGCCAGCAGAATGACCCCGTACGAGCAGTACTTC. The rearrangement joins TRBV2 to TRBJ2-7; D call uncertain. V was clipped by 6 bases and J by 4 bases, with 10 bases between them. CDR1 is SNHLY and CDR2 is FYNNEI in the germline V gene. There are 12 residues in the CDR3.

A word on this clonotype: It may be a read error: a sequence one base away is much more abundant. The chain carries TRBV10-3 and TRBJ2-3, with D tentatively TRBD1 (5 bases). CDR3 length: 15 residues. In germline, CDR1 is ENHRY, CDR2 SYGVKD. V lost 5 bases and J lost 0, with 12 bases in between. Here the CDR3 DNA reads TGTGCCATCAGTAACCTTCAGGGAAGCACAGATACGCAGTATTTT. Translating gives CAISNLQGSTDTQYF.

J is TRBJ2-5 and V is TRBV7-2; D is uncertain. CDR1 is SGHTA, CDR2 FQGNSA, per germline. Trimming stripped 1 base from V and 12 bases from J, with 18 bases between. The CDR3 has 14 residues. The DNA of the CDR3 is TGTGCCAGCAGCTTAGGCGTGATGGCGAGAAGGAAGTACTTC. This sequence encodes CASSLGVMARRKYF.

This clonotype has just a few counts. The genes are TRBV4-3 and TRBJ2-1; TRBD1 is a possible D gene (5 bases). Germline V gives CDR1 LGHNA, CDR2 YSLEER. V was clipped by 1 base and J by 4 bases, with 17 bases between them. This CDR3 spans 17 amino acids. CDR3 bases: TGCGCCAGCAGCCAAGCATCCCCCGGGCAGGGTTACAATGAGCAGTTCTTC. It yields the protein CASSQASPGQGYNEQFF.

This clonotype turned up a few times. This sequence joins TRBV11-1 and TRBJ1-4; D gene ambiguous. Germline V gene lookup returns CDR1 SGHAT and CDR2 FQDESV (reference sequence). The V gene lost 5 bases and the J gene lost 6 bases, with 10 bases spanning the gap. This CDR3 has 13 amino acids. The CDR3 region is CASSPDLDEKLFF. DNA of the CDR3: TGTGCCAGCAGCCCCGACCTGGATGAAAAACTGTTTTTT.

The CDR3 here is CASSQIGLRKYEQFF. CDR3 nucleotides: TGTGCCAGCAGCCAGATCGGACTCCGCAAATACGAGCAGTTCTTC. This chain joins TRBV12-3 or TRBV12-4 and TRBJ2-1; D perhaps matches TRBD2 (5 bases). With 6 bases removed from V and 10 bases from J, the gap between germline ends came to 22 bases. This CDR3 comprises 15 residues.

This clonotype appeared many times. V is TRBV4-1 and J is TRBJ1-2, with TRBD1 matching 7 bases. CDR1 and CDR2 from the germline V gene are MGHRA and YSYEKL. This CDR3 contains 14 residues. Trimming at V came to 5 bases and at J to 4 bases, leaving 7 bases not matched to a gene. The CDR3 reads CASSIRTGFYGYTF. The CDR3 nucleotides are TGCGCCAGCAGCATCCGGACAGGATTCTATGGCTACACCTTC.

This clonotype was recorded many times. The rearrangement links TRBV6-4 to TRBJ2-3; D gene unclear. Trimming took off 3 bases at V and 2 bases at J, with 12 bases between the two ends. The V gene's germline CDR1 is MRHNA and CDR2 SNTAGT. The CDR3 covers 15 residues. CDR3 bases: TGTGCCAGCAGTGAAGACCCTAGTCTCACAGATACGCAGTATTTT. This gives the protein CASSEDPSLTDTQYF.

In this sample, this clonotype turned up once. A much larger clone differs by one base, so this may be a read error. This is likely a read error, given that the CDR3 carries no conserved phenylalanine or tryptophan at its end. The gene calls are TRBV7-9 and TRBJ2-5; D tentatively reads TRBD1 or TRBD2 (6 bases each). This CDR3 is built from 15 residues. Germline-derived CDR1 and CDR2 are SEHNR and FQNEAQ (reference sequence). V lost 6 bases to trimming and J lost 2 bases, with 16 bases between them. CDR3 residues: CASRVSEGGQETQYL. Written as DNA, the CDR3 is TGTGCCAGCAGGGTATCGGAGGGGGGACAAGAGACCCAGTACTTA.

This clonotype was detected a few times. The chain couples TRBV19 to TRBJ1-5, with D perhaps TRBD1 (6 bases). CDR3 size: 16 residues. CDR1 LNHDA and CDR2 SQIVND come from the germline V gene (reference sequence). V lost 5 bases, J lost 8 bases, and 22 bases lay in between. CDR3 sequence (DNA): TGTGCCAGTAGTGCGGGCACAATGGGGGGGCAAGAGCCCCAGCATTTT. Its translation is CASSAGTMGGQEPQHF.

This clonotype was seen ten or more times. This sequence joins TRBV2 and TRBJ1-6, with D possibly being TRBD1 (5 bases). The CDR3 is 14 amino acids. Germline V gene data show CDR1 as SNHLY and CDR2 as FYNNEI. V was trimmed by 6 bases and J by 4 bases, leaving 10 bases between them. CDR3 in amino acids: CASRAGGYNSPLHF. CDR3 in DNA: TGTGCCAGCAGGGCTGGGGGTTATAATTCACCCCTCCACTTT.

This clonotype has a count of ten or more. Written as DNA, the CDR3 is TGTGCCAGCAGCTCCGTGGGACTAGCGGAAGCAGATACGCAGTATTTT. Translating it yields CASSSVGLAEADTQYF. This chain joins TRBV11-2 and TRBJ2-3; 11 bases map to TRBD2. CDR1 and CDR2 (germline): SGHAT, FQNNGV. The CDR3 spans 16 residues. After removal of 4 bases from V and 4 bases from J, the junction contained 7 bases not matched to a gene.

This clonotype has more than one count but fewer than ten. The chain links TRBV9 to TRBJ2-5; 15 nucleotides agree with TRBD2. CDR1 is SGDLS, CDR2 YYNGEE, per germline. The V and J ends lost 3 bases and 1 base, in that order; junction bases with no gene match: 4. The CDR3 contains 17 residues. CDR3 sequence (DNA): TGTGCCAGCAGCGCGGGACTAGCGGGAGGAGGCCAAGAGACCCAGTACTTC. It is translated as CASSAGLAGGGQETQYF. Complete variable domain (other parts from reference TRBV9 and TRBJ2-5): DSGVTQTPKHLITATGQRVTLRCSPRSGDLSVYWYQQSLDQGLQFLIQYYNGEERAKGNILERFSAQQFPDLHSELNLSSLELGDSALYFCASSAGLAGGGQETQYFGPGTRLLVL.

The table lists this clonotype with many counts. The CDR3 DNA is TGTGCCAGCAGCGAGACTAATGAAAAACTGTTTTTT. Its translation: CASSETNEKLFF. V and J are TRBV2 and TRBJ1-4; D not certain. Trimming cost V 6 bases and J 2 bases, with 4 bases left between them. Per germline, CDR1 SNHLY and CDR2 FYNNEI. This CDR3 is built from 12 residues.

As concerns this clonotype: One base away lies a much larger clone, so this may be a sequencing read error. The chain links TRBV28 to TRBJ2-2; perhaps TRBD1 as D (7 bases). Germline CDR1 MDHEN, CDR2 SYDVKM. This CDR3 comprises 15 residues. V was shortened by 11 bases and J by 4 bases, with 20 bases between the two germline ends. The CDR3 bases are TGTGCCGGCACCGGAGGGGGACAGCCCACCGGGGAGCTGTTTTTT. The encoded protein is CAGTGGGQPTGELFF. Full variable domain (remainder filled in from reference TRBV28 and TRBJ2-2): DVKVTQSSRYLVKRTGEKVFLECVQDMDHENMFWYRQDPGLGLRLIYFSYDVKMKEKGDIPEGYSVSREKKERFSLILESASTNQTSMYLCAGTGGGQPTGELFFGEGSRLTVL.

This clonotype has a count of ten or more. This chain connects TRBV28 to TRBJ1-4; D is unresolved. This CDR3 spans 12 amino acids. Germline values: CDR1 MDHEN, CDR2 SYDVKM. The V end was cut by 4 bases, the J end by 12 bases, with 12 bases between. CDR3 loop: CASSSRHSQLFF. The CDR3 coding sequence is TGTGCCAGCAGTTCCAGACACAGTCAACTGTTTTTT.

In its sample, this clonotype was seen many times. For the CDR3, the DNA is TGTGCCAGCAGCCGGACGGAGCAAGACACTGAAGCTTTCTTT. Protein product: CASSRTEQDTEAFF. The chain links TRBV7-2 to TRBJ1-1; no clear D. Trimming left V 5 bases short and J 3 bases short, with 13 bases between. The length of the CDR3 is 14 residues. CDR1 is SGHTA, CDR2 FQGNSA, per germline.

At least ten counts were recorded for this clonotype. This chain uses TRBV6-1 with TRBJ2-7; 7 bases line up with TRBD1. Germline V gene lookup returns CDR1 MNHNS and CDR2 SASEGT. V was pared by 8 bases and J by 0 bases, with 7 bases of the junction left unmatched. The CDR3 totals 14 residues. For the CDR3, the DNA is TGTGCCAGCGCTCGGGACAGAAACTCCTACGAGCAGTACTTC. Residues: CASARDRNSYEQYF.